The source of this T cell receptor beta chain is a study of blood T cell repertoires in COVID-19 (dated by TCRdb to 2020 to 2021). As for the study more broadly: The collaborator samples originated in the United States, Italy and Spain and spanned the acute and convalescent phases of COVID-19. Where available, HLA class I and class II types were obtained from metadata supplied by the sample provider rather than from assay-based typing. The dataset comprised deeply sampled blood TCRbeta repertoires from subjects exposed to, actively infected with, or recovered from COVID-19. Samples came from the ongoing ImmuneRACE study (first 160 participants) plus 1,254 subjects from 6 global collaborators. Nearly every sample came with metadata listing a de-identified subject ID, COVID-19 status, age in years and sex. A freely available public database, intended as a resource for researchers studying the immune response to SARS-CoV-2, is where the repertoires were released. The material from the prospective study consisted of cDNA or gDNA derived from T cells, B-cell-depleted T cells, or PBMCs.

At one collaborating source in Seattle, patients were enrolled during active infection and were followed longitudinally through the course of disease. The collaborating institutions used their own protocols to collect whole blood in K2EDTA tubes. Collaborator samples were shipped for TCRbeta analysis as frozen whole blood, isolated PBMCs, or DNA extracted from either sample type. At the junction V is shortened by 0 bases and J by 4 bases, with 12 bases in between. Reading the germline V gene gives CDR1 MGHRA and CDR2 YSYEKL. The CDR3, from cysteine to phenylalanine, totals 15 residues. The read is trimmed to its CDR3 DNA, 45 bases read in frame from base 1. Turning to this clone: The specificity of this receptor is unknown. Base quality data are lacking; no much larger clone is found one base away.

Results and caveats for the whole study, not just this receptor: Clinical and demographic metadata were provided uncurated, with the amount varying by source and participant.

TCRbeta CDR3 regions were amplified from genomic DNA using the immunoSEQ Assay, a bias-controlled multiplex PCR. Per the original workflow: Within the assay, amplification of reference gene primers was used to estimate how many nucleated cells each sample contained. To quantify the absolute abundance of each unique TCRbeta CDR3 rearrangement, sequence reads were collapsed and filtered. Productive Simpson clonality was computed per sample as the square root of Simpson's diversity index over productive rearrangements. This immuneACCESS table, as held by TCRdb, lists in-frame sequences with V and J called but not all clones. Of the missing ones, under half trace to an unresolved V gene in checked studies; the others have no known cause. Clonal size and the V and J genes are those of that table, whereas D and trimming came from the DNA. This sample lists 270,000 or so clones; roughly 89% were detected once. Together, the top ten hold 11% of the sample.

The sequence was obtained from a woman aged 25 to 39 with COVID-19, enrolled during active disease. The V and J genes are TRBV4-1 and TRBJ1-1; no D segment can be confidently identified. The sample consisted of peripheral blood. DNA sequence: TGCGCCAGCAGCCAAGATCGTAAAAGCACCACTGAAGCTTTCTTT. Its coded protein is CASSQDRKSTTEAFF.